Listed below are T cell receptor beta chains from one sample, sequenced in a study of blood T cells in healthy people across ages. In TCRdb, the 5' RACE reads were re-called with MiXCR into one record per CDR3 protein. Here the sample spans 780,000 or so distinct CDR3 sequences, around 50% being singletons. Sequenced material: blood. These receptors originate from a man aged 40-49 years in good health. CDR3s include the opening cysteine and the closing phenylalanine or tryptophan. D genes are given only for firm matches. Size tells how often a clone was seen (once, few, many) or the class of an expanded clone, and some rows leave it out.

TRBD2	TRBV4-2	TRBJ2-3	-	TGTGCCAGCAACCCCGGGGTAGCGGGGGGCACAGATACGCAGTATTTT	CASNPGVAGGTDTQYF
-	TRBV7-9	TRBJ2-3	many	TGTGCCAGCAGCTTAATGGCTGGGGATACGCAGTATTTT	CASSLMAGDTQYF
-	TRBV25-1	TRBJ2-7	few	TGTGCCAGCAGTGGTACTAGCCATCTCTACGAGCAGTACTTC	CASSGTSHLYEQYF
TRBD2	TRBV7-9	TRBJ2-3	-	TGTGCCAGCAGCTGGCCTAGCGGATCTAGCACAGATACGCAGTATTTT	CASSWPSGSSTDTQYF
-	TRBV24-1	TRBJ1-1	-	TGTGCCACCAGTGGAGGGACATCCAACACTGAAGCTTTCTTT	CATSGGTSNTEAFF
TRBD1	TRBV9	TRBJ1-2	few	TGTGCCAGCAGCGACGCCCTGGGGACAGAACTTAGGAACTATGGCTACACCTTC	CASSDALGTELRNYGYTF
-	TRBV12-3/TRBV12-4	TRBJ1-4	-	TGTGCCAGCAGCCGCGTTTTGTGGACGGAAAAACTGTTTTTT	CASSRVLWTEKLFF
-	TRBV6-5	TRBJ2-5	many	TGTGCCAGCAGTTCCGGACTGACCCAGTACTTC	CASSSGLTQYF
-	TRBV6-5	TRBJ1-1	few	TGTGCCAGCAGTTACCGGGAGACTGACCCCCGGGCTTTCTTT	CASSYRETDPRAFF
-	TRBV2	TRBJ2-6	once	TGTGCCAGCAGCAGGGCGACCCCTGGGGCCAACGTCCTGACTTTC	CASSRATPGANVLTF
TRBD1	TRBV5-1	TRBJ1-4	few	TGCGCCAGCAGCGCCCGGACAGGGGGCAATGAAAAACTGTTTTTT	CASSARTGGNEKLFF
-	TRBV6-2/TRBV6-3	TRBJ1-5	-	TGTGCCAGCCTCCGGGGGGCAGATCAGCCCCAGCATTTT	CASLRGADQPQHF
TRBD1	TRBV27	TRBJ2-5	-	TGTGCCAGCAGTTTTCAGGGGGATGAGCAGTACTTC	CASSFQGDEQYF
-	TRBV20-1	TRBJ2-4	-	TGCAGTGCTAGAGTTGGAGGGTCCGTAAACATTCAGTACTTC	CSARVGGSVNIQYF
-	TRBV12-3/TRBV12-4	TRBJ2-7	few	TGTGCCAGCGGATCTCCCCTCACCAATCGACGGGGATCCTACGAGCAGTACTTC	CASGSPLTNRRGSYEQYF
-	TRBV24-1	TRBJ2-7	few	TGTGCCACCAGTGTTCGAAGGGGGAACTCCTACGAGCAGTACTTC	CATSVRRGNSYEQYF
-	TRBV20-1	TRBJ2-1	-	TGCAGTGCTAGACCCCGGGGCCAAGAGACCCAGTTCTTC	CSARPRGQETQFF
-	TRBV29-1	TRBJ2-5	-	TGCAGCGTTGGCGGAGCCCTAGAGACCCAGTACTTC	CSVGGALETQYF
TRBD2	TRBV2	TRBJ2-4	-	TGTGCCAGCAGTGGCGGGAGAGGGGACATTCAGTACTTC	CASSGGRGDIQYF
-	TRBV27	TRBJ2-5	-	TGTGCCAGCAGTTTATCCTGGACTGCAGACCAAGAGACCCAGTACTTC	CASSLSWTADQETQYF
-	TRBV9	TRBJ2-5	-	TGTGCCAGCAGCGTAGTGGGGGACAACCAAGAGACCCAGTACTTC	CASSVVGDNQETQYF
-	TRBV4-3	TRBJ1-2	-	TGCGCCAGCAGCCATGGAACAGCGGTTAACTATGGCTACACCTTC	CASSHGTAVNYGYTF
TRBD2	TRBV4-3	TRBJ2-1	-	TGCGCCAGCAGCCAAGCTCCCGGGACTACCCTCGTTGAGCAGTTCTTC	CASSQAPGTTLVEQFF
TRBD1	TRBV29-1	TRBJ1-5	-	TGCAGCGTCGAAGGACAGGGCAATCAGCCCCAGCATTTT	CSVEGQGNQPQHF
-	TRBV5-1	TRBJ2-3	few	TGCGCCAGCAGACTAGCAGATAACACAGATACGCAGTATTTT	CASRLADNTDTQYF
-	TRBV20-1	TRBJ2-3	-	TGCAGTGCTAGAGGCCAGTTCACTAGCACAGATACGCAGTATTTT	CSARGQFTSTDTQYF
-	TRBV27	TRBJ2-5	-	TGTGCCAGCAGTTTAGGTCTCTCCGAAGGGGAGCAGTACTTC	CASSLGLSEGEQYF
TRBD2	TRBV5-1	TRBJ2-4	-	TGCGCCAGCAGCTGGTGGACTGATATGACTAGCGTCGGCAAAAACATTCAGTACTTC	CASSWWTDMTSVGKNIQYF
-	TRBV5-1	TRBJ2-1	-	TGCGCCAGCAGGGTAAGGGGCCCCACGTCATCAGAGACCCAGTTCTTC	CASRVRGPTSSETQFF
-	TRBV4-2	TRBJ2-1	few	TGTGCCAGCAGCCAAGTCCCCACCGCCGGCAATGAGCAGTTCTTC	CASSQVPTAGNEQFF
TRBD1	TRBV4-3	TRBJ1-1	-	TGCGCCAGCAGCCAAGCTGGGACAGGGAAGACTGAAGCTTTCTTT	CASSQAGTGKTEAFF
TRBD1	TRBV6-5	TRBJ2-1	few	TGTGCCAGCAGTTACTCGAGCAGGGGGCAGACTGAGCAGTTCTTC	CASSYSSRGQTEQFF
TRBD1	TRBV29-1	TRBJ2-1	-	TGCAGCGTTGGAAGGACAGGAGACAATGAGCAGTTCTTC	CSVGRTGDNEQFF
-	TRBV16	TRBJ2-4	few	TGTGCCAGCACCGGGGCTTGGGGGAACATTCAGTACTTC	CASTGAWGNIQYF
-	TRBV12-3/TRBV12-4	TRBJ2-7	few	TGTGCCAGCAGAATCTTCGCGGGGGCAGGGTACGAGCAGTACTTC	CASRIFAGAGYEQYF
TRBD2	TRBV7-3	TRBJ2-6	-	TGTGCCAGCAGCCGACTAGCCTCTGGGGCCAACGTCCTGACTTTC	CASSRLASGANVLTF
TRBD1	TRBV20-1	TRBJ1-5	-	TGCAGTGCTGGGGGACAGGGCAGTCAGCCCCAGCATTTT	CSAGGQGSQPQHF
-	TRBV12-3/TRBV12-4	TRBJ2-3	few	TGTGCCAGCAGCCAAACGGGTGGGGCAGATACGCAGTATTTT	CASSQTGGADTQYF
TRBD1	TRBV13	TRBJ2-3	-	TGTGCCAGCAGCGCCCGACAGGGGGCTGACACAGATACGCAGTATTTT	CASSARQGADTDTQYF
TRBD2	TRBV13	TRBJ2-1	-	TGTGCCAGCAGCCTAGCGGTGATCGATGAGCAGTTCTTC	CASSLAVIDEQFF
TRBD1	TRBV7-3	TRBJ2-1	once	TGTGCCAGCAGCTTATCGAGACAGGGGGCTGGAGAGCAGTTCTTC	CASSLSRQGAGEQFF